Sequencing of this T cell receptor (beta chain) was carried out in a study of cytomegalovirus exposure and HLA in healthy donors. A remark on this clone: Its antigen is undetermined.

Notes on the study in general: As a later analysis showed, a missense DCLRE1C variant was linked to trimming of TCR beta V- and J-genes. At a 0.05 false discovery rate, a later analysis found approximately 17,000 TCR beta sequences to be associated with HLA alleles.

This CDR3 has 15 residues. Germline V lookup: CDR1 SEHNR, CDR2 FQNEAQ (reference sequence). Deletions cut 1 base from V and 0 bases from J, with 9 bases between. Amplification used 60 Vbeta primers and 13 Jbeta primers. Here immunoSEQ multiplex PCR was the method, and the copy in TCRdb shows in-frame clones only, minus some. Of approximately 180,000 clones in the sample, roughly 80% are singletons; the top ten hold around 1.7%. The clonotype was recovered from a woman aged 18-30 years in good health and CMV-seronegative. The sample comprised PBMCs. The chain joins TRBV7-9 to TRBJ1-1; TRBD1 might be the D (6 bases). The CDR3 region has the DNA TGTGCCAGCAGCTTAGGGGGGCGCATGAACACTGAAGCTTTCTTT. This sequence encodes CASSLGGRMNTEAFF.